These 7 T cell receptor beta chains share one sample of origin, sequenced in a study of OX40 agonist ivuxolimab in advanced cancers. Using immunoSEQ multiplex PCR, the repertoire was profiled, and TCRdb retains in-frame clones only, with some absent. The sample shows around 20,000 clones, approximately 69% of them seen only once. This specimen consisted of CD4+ or CD8+ T cells sorted from blood, obtained in a trial of the OX40 agonist ivuxolimab. The receptors here all came from an adult with an advanced solid tumor such as melanoma, head and neck, liver or kidney cancer.

This clone was found once. In DNA, the CDR3 is TGTGCCAGCAGCTTAGGGGGACTGCCTAATGAGCAGTTCTTC. This encodes CASSLGGLPNEQFF. The chain uses TRBV7-8 and TRBJ2-1, with a possible D match to TRBD2 (6 bases). In germline, CDR1 is SGHVS, CDR2 FQNEAQ. The ends were cut back, 1 base at V and 7 bases at J, with 11 bases in the middle. The CDR3 is 14 amino acids.

This clone was counted once. The rearrangement joins TRBV18 to TRBJ1-1; weak D call: TRBD1 (5 bases). Per germline, CDR1 KGHSH and CDR2 LQKENI. Trimming shortened V by 3 bases and J by 6 bases, and 8 bases separated the two germline ends. This CDR3 spans 12 amino acids. For the CDR3, the DNA is TGTGCCAGCTCACCGGGGACCGCTGAAGCTTTCTTT. Translated: CASSPGTAEAFF.

The CDR3 nucleotides read TGTGCCAGCAGCAAGAGTGACAGGGTCACTGAAGCTTTCTTT. This gives the protein CASSKSDRVTEAFF. V is TRBV11-2 and J is TRBJ1-1, with 7 positions matching TRBD1. This CDR3 is built from 14 residues. Germline assignment: CDR1 SGHAT and CDR2 FQNNGV. V was clipped by 5 bases and J by 4 bases; unmatched bases: 7.

J is TRBJ2-7 and V is TRBV13, with TRBD1 matching 7 bases. The trim removed 5 bases at V and 3 bases at J, leaving 4 bases unmatched. Germline lookup yields CDR1 PRHDT and CDR2 FYEKMQ (reference sequence). This CDR3 contains 13 residues. CDR3 DNA: TGTGCCAGCAGCCTATGGACAGGCTACGAGCAGTACTTC. Protein product: CASSLWTGYEQYF.

The chain is built from TRBV19 and TRBJ1-5, with no clear D. V was cut by 0 bases and J by 11 bases, with 14 bases left in between. This CDR3 has 14 amino acids. Germline CDR1 LNHDA, CDR2 SQIVND (reference sequence). The CDR3 nucleotides read TGTGCCAGTAGTATAGACCCTAATTTGGCCACCCAGCATTTT. Residues: CASSIDPNLATQHF.

This clone came up once. V usage is TRBV9 and J usage is TRBJ2-1, with D perhaps TRBD2 (6 bases). This CDR3 has 16 amino acids. CDR1 is SGDLS, CDR2 YYNGEE, per germline. V was pared by 3 bases and J by 0 bases, with 13 bases between. This CDR3 is CASSGAPGSSYNEQFF. Written as DNA, the CDR3 is TGTGCCAGCAGCGGGGCCCCCGGGAGCTCCTACAATGAGCAGTTCTTC.

This sequence joins TRBV7-9 and TRBJ2-5; TRBD1 agrees at 7 bases. V gave up 5 bases and J gave up 5 bases; unmatched junction bases: 8. Germline V gene lookup returns CDR1 SEHNR and CDR2 FQNEAQ (reference sequence). CDR3 length: 14 amino acids. The CDR3 coding sequence is TGTGCCAGCAGCGGCAGGGGGTTTGCGGAGACCCAGTACTTC. The encoded protein is CASSGRGFAETQYF.